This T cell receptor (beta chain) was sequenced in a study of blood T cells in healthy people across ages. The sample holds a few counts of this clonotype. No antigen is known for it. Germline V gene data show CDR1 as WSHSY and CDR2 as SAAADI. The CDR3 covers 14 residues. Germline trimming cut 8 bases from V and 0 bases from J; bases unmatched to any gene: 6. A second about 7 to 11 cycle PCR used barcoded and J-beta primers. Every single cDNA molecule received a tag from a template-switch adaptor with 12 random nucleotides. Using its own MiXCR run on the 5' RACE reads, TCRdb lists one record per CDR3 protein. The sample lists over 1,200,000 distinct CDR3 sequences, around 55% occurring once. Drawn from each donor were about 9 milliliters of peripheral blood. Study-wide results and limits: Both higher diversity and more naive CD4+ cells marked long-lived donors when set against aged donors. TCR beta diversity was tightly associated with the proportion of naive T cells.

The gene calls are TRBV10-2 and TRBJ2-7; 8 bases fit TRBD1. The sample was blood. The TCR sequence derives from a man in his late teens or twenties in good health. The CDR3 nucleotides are TGCGCCAGCGCAGGGGGCTTCAGCTCCTACGAGCAGTACTTC. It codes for CASAGGFSSYEQYF.